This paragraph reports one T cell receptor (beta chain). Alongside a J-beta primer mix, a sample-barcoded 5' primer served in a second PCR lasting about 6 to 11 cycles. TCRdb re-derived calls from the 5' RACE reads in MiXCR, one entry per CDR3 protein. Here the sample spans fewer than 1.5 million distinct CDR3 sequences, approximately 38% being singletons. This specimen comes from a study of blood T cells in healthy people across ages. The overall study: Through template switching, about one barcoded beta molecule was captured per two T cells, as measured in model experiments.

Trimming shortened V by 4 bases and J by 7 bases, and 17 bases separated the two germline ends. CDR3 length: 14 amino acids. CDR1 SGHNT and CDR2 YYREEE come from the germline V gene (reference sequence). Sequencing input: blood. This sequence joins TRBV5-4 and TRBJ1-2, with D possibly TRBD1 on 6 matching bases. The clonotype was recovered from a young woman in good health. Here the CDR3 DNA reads TGTGCCAGCAGCCCCACGGGGGCGGCGGGTGGCTACACCTTC. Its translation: CASSPTGAAGGYTF.